The 10 T cell receptor beta chains in this list originate from one sample, sequenced in a study of identical twins. One entry per CDR3 protein results from TCRdb running MiXCR on the 5' RACE reads. The sample lists roughly 240,000 distinct CDR3 sequences; approximately 7.3% were seen once. These same records also appear under a second study, on yellow fever vaccine responses in identical twins.

Material: CD8+ T cells sorted from blood. The receptor set was obtained from a woman aged 18-35 years in good health.

V usage is TRBV4-1 and J usage is TRBJ1-1; D unclear. Trimming removed 2 bases from V and 0 bases from J, with 7 bases in between. The CDR3 contains 14 residues. Germline CDR1 and CDR2: MGHRA and YSYEKL. CDR3: CASSQRSVNTEAFF. The CDR3 bases are TGCGCCAGCAGCCAACGATCAGTGAACACTGAAGCTTTCTTT.

This clonotype has ten or more counts. Its ends do not fully match the called genes, so a read error is possible. The CDR3 loop reads CATSYGRTYEQYF. The CDR3 region has the DNA TGTGCCACCAGTTATGGTAGGACCTACGAGCAGTACTTC. V and J are TRBV27 and TRBJ2-7; D remains ambiguous. This CDR3 has 13 residues. Germline V CDR1 and CDR2: MNHEY, SMNVEV (reference sequence).

The rearrangement links TRBV12-3 or TRBV12-4 to TRBJ1-4, with a tentative D call TRBD1 (5 bases). Trimming removed 4 bases at V and 8 bases at J, with 20 bases between. The CDR3 contains 16 residues. CDR3 nucleotide sequence: TGTGCCAGCAGTTCGTTCGGGACGGGAAAAGAGGAAAAACTGTTTTTT. Residues: CASSSFGTGKEEKLFF.

The rearrangement links TRBV28 to TRBJ2-1; D may be TRBD2 (6 bases). The CDR3 is 16 residues long. V was shortened by 3 bases and J by 4 bases, with 16 bases between the two germline ends. Germline CDR1 and CDR2: MDHEN and SYDVKM. CDR3 DNA sequence: TGTGCCAGCAGTTTTTCTCTGGCGGGATATTACAATGAGCAGTTCTTC. The encoded protein is CASSFSLAGYYNEQFF.

The CDR3 nucleotides are TGTGCCAGCAGCGACGGGACTAGCGGAGATACGCAGTATTTT. Translation: CASSDGTSGDTQYF. The J gene is TRBJ2-3, the V gene TRBV9, with 11 bases aligning to TRBD2. Trimming cost V 3 bases and J 5 bases; bases outside gene matches: 2. Per germline, CDR1 SGDLS and CDR2 YYNGEE. CDR3 length: 14 residues.

This clonotype was seen repeatedly, ten times or more. V and J are TRBV29-1 and TRBJ2-7; D could derive from TRBD1 or TRBD2 (5 bases each). The V gene's germline CDR1 is SQVTM and CDR2 ANQGSEA. The CDR3 is 13 amino acids. The V gene lost 1 base and the J gene lost 7 bases, with 14 bases spanning the gap. The CDR3 region is CSVEAGTLGEQYF. CDR3 coding DNA: TGCAGCGTTGAAGCAGGGACCCTGGGAGAGCAGTACTTC.

This clonotype was seen a handful of times. The chain carries TRBV7-8 and TRBJ2-1; 13 bases are a match to TRBD2. The CDR3 loop spans 17 amino acids. V shed 5 bases and J 8 bases; nucleotides not matched to a gene: 12. In germline, CDR1 is SGHVS, CDR2 FQNEAQ. CDR3 residues: CASSVLAGGRAFDEQFF. CDR3 DNA sequence: TGTGCCAGCAGCGTACTAGCGGGGGGGCGGGCCTTTGATGAGCAGTTCTTC. The full variable domain, with the rest looked up from reference TRBV7-8 and TRBJ2-1, is GAGVSQSPRYKVAKRGQDVALRCDPISGHVSLFWYQQALGQGPEFLTYFQNEAQLDKSGLPSDRFFAERPEGSVSTLKIQRTQQEDSAVYLCASSVLAGGRAFDEQFFGPGTRLTVL.

This clonotype was observed a few times. The rearrangement uses TRBV12-3 or TRBV12-4 and TRBJ2-2; D tentatively reads TRBD1 or TRBD2 (7 bases each). The CDR3 has 15 residues. V lost 4 bases and J 4 bases, leaving 13 bases between the germline ends. Here the CDR3 reads CASSSDREGTGELFF. CDR3 nucleotide sequence: TGTGCCAGCAGTTCCGACAGGGAGGGCACCGGGGAGCTGTTTTTT.

Only a few counts were recorded for this clonotype. A read error may be the cause here, since a much bigger clone is one base away. V and J are TRBV7-6 and TRBJ2-7, with TRBD1 as a possible D gene (5 bases). With 0 bases removed from V and 0 bases from J, the gap between germline ends came to 6 bases. This CDR3 region has 14 residues. Germline V gene data show CDR1 as SGHVS and CDR2 as FNYEAQ. The CDR3 loop reads CASSLAGPSYEQYF. The DNA of the CDR3 is TGTGCCAGCAGCTTAGCGGGGCCCTCCTACGAGCAGTACTTC. The complete variable domain, with remaining parts taken from reference TRBV7-6 and TRBJ2-7, reads GAGVSQSPRYKVTKRGQDVALRCDPISGHVSLYWYRQALGQGPEFLTYFNYEAQQDKSGLPNDRFSAERPEGSISTLTIQRTEQRDSAMYRCASSLAGPSYEQYFGPGTRLTVT.

The table lists this clonotype with many counts. The chain couples TRBV5-1 to TRBJ2-5; TRBD2 matches at 11 bases. Trimming cost V 3 bases and J 3 bases; bases outside gene matches: 10. The CDR3 is 17 residues long. The germline CDR1 and CDR2 sequences are SGHRS and YFSETQ. This chain's CDR3 is CASSWATPGLAEETQYF. For the CDR3, the DNA is TGCGCCAGCAGCTGGGCTACACCGGGACTAGCGGAAGAGACCCAGTACTTC.